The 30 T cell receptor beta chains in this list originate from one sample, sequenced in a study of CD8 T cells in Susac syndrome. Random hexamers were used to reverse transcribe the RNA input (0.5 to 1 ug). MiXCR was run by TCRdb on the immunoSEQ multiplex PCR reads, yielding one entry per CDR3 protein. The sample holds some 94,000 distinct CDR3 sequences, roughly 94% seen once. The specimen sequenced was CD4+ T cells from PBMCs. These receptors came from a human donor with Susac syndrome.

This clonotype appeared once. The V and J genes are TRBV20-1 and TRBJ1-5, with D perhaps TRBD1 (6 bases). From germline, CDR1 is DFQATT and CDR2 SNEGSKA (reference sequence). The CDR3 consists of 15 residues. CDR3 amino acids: CGLKAGAAGNQPQHF. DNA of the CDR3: TGCGGCCTTAAAGCAGGGGCGGCTGGGAATCAGCCCCAGCATTTT.

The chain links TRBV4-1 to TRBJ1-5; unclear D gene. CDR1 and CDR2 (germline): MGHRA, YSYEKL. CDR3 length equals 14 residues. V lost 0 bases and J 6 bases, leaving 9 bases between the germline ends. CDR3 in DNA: TGCGCCAGCAGCCAAGATCGCTTGGGTCAGCCCCAGCATTTT. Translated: CASSQDRLGQPQHF.

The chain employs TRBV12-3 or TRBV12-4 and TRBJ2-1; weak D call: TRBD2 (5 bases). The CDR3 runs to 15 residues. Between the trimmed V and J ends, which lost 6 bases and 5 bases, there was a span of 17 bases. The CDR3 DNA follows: TGTGCCAGCAGCCGGACTGGGAATCGGCACAATGAGCAGTTCTTC. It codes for CASSRTGNRHNEQFF.

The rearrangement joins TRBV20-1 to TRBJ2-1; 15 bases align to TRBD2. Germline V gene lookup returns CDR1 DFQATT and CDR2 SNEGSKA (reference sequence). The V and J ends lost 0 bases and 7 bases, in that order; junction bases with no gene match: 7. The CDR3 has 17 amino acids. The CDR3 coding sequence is TGCAGTGCTAGAGATAGGACTAGCGGGGGGGCGTATAATGAGCAGTTCTTC. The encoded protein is CSARDRTSGGAYNEQFF.

CDR3 DNA: TGCAGTGCTAGCGGGGGGGCAGATACGCAGTATTTT. This translates into CSASGGADTQYF. The chain uses TRBV20-1 and TRBJ2-3; 8 nucleotides line up with TRBD2. This CDR3 comprises 12 residues. Germline CDR1 and CDR2: DFQATT and SNEGSKA (reference sequence). V shed 3 bases, J shed 4 bases, and the junction held 0 bases outside the gene matches.

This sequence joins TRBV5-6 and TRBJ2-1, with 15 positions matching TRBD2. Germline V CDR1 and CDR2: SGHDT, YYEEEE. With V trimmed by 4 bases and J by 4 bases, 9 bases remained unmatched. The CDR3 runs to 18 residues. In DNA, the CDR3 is TGTGCCAGCAGCCCAGGACTAGCGGGGGGGCCACGGTACAATGAGCAGTTCTTC. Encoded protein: CASSPGLAGGPRYNEQFF.

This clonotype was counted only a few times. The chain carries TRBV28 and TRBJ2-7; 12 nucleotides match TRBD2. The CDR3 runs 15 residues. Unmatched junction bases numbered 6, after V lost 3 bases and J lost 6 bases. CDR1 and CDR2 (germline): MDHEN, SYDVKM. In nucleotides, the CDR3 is TGTGCCAGCAGTTTTATTCTAGCGGGGGGGGGCGAGCAGTACTTC. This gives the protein CASSFILAGGGEQYF.

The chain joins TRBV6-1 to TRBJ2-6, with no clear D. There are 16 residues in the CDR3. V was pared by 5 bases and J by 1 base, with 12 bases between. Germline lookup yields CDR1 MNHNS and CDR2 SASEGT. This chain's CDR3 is CASSLTFSSGANVLTF. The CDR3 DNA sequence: TGTGCCAGCAGTCTCACCTTTTCATCTGGGGCCAACGTCCTGACTTTC.

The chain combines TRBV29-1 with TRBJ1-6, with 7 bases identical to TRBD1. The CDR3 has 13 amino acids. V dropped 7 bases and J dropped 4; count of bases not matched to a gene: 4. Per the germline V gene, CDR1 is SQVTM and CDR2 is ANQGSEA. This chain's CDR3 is CSAGDSYNSPLHF. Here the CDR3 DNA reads TGCAGCGCTGGGGACAGTTATAATTCACCCCTCCACTTT.

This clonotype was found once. Here the CDR3 DNA reads TGCGCCAGCAGCCAAGGGCGCAGCGATGAGCAGTTCTTC. Amino acids: CASSQGRSDEQFF. The V call is TRBV4-1, the J call TRBJ2-1, with D hard to call. This CDR3 has 13 amino acids. Germline CDR1 reads MGHRA; CDR2 reads YSYEKL. V was shortened by 1 base and J by 8 bases, with 9 bases between the two germline ends.

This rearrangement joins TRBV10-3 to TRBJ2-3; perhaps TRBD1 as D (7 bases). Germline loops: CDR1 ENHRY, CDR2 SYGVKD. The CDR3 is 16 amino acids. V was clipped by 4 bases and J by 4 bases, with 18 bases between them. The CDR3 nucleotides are TGTGCCATCAGTGGGGATGACAGGGACTGGTCAGATACGCAGTATTTT. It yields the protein CAISGDDRDWSDTQYF.

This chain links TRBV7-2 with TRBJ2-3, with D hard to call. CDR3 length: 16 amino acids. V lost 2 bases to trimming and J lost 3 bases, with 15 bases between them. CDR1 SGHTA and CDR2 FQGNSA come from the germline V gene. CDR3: CASSLLPSGATDTQYF. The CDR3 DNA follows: TGTGCCAGCAGCTTACTCCCCTCTGGCGCAACAGATACGCAGTATTTT. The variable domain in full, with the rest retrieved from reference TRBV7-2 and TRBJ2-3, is GAGVSQSPSNKVTEKGKDVELRCDPISGHTALYWYRQSLGQGLEFLIYFQGNSAPDKSGLPSDRFSAERTGGSVSTLTIQRTQQEDSAVYLCASSLLPSGATDTQYFGPGTRLTVL.

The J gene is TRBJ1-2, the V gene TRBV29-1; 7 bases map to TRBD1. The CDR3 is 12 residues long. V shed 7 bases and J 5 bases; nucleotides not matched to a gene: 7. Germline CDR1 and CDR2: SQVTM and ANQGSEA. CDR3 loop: CSAKGTAYGYTF. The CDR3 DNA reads TGCAGCGCCAAGGGGACAGCTTATGGCTACACCTTC. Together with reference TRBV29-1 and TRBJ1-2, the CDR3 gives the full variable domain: SAVISQKPSRDICQRGTSLTIQCQVDSQVTMMFWYRQQPGQSLTLIATANQGSEATYESGFVIDKFPISRPNLTFSTLTVSNMSPEDSSIYLCSAKGTAYGYTFGSGTRLTVV.

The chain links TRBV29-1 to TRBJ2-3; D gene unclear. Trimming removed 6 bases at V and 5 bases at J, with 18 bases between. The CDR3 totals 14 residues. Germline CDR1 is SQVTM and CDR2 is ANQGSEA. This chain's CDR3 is CSVSGPEQRDTQYF. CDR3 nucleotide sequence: TGCAGCGTATCCGGACCAGAACAGAGAGATACGCAGTATTTT.

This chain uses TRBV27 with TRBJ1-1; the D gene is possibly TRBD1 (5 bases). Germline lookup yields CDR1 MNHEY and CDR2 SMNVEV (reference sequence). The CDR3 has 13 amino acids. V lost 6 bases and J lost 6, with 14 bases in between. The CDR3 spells CASRVTASAEAFF. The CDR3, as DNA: TGTGCCAGCAGAGTGACAGCCTCGGCTGAAGCTTTCTTT.

The CDR3 loop reads CSVGRASGANVLTF. The DNA for the CDR3 is TGCAGCGTGGGGAGGGCATCTGGGGCCAACGTCCTGACTTTC. The chain has TRBV29-1 and TRBJ2-6; 7 bases line up with TRBD2. CDR3 length equals 14 residues. Germline CDR1 SQVTM, CDR2 ANQGSEA. The trim removed 6 bases at V and 1 base at J, leaving 3 bases unmatched. The entire variable domain, with the rest obtained from reference TRBV29-1 and TRBJ2-6, is as follows: SAVISQKPSRDICQRGTSLTIQCQVDSQVTMMFWYRQQPGQSLTLIATANQGSEATYESGFVIDKFPISRPNLTFSTLTVSNMSPEDSSIYLCSVGRASGANVLTFGAGSRLTVL.

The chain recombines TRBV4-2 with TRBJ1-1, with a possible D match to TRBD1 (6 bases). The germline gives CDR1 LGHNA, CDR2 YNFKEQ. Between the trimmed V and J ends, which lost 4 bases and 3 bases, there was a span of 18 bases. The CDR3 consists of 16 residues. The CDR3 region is CASSPGGWGADTEAFF. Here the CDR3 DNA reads TGTGCCAGCAGCCCGGGGGGTTGGGGGGCAGACACTGAAGCTTTCTTT.

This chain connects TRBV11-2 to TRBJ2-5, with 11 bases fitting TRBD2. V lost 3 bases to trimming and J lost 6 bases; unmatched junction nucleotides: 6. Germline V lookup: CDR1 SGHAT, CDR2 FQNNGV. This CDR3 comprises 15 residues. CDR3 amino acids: CASSFSGGAGQTQYF. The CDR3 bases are TGTGCCAGCAGCTTTAGCGGGGGGGCCGGACAGACCCAGTACTTC.

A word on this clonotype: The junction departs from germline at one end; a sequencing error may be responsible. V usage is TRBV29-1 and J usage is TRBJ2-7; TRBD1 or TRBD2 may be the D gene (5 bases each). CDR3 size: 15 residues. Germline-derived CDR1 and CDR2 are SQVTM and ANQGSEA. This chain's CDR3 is CSTVMGDNIRGQRDF. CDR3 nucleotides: TGCAGCACAGTCATGGGGGATAATATTCGGGGTCAAAGGGACTTC.

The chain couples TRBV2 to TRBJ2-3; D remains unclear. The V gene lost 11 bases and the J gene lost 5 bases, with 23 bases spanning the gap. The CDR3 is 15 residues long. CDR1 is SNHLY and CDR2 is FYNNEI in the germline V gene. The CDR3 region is CAAGPSGNRGDTQYF. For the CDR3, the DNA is TGTGCCGCCGGCCCTTCCGGCAACCGAGGAGATACGCAGTATTTT. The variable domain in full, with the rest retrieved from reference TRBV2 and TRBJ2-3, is EPEVTQTPSHQVTQMGQEVILRCVPISNHLYFYWYRQILGQKVEFLVSFYNNEISEKSEIFDDQFSVERPDGSNFTLKIRSTKLEDSAMYFCAAGPSGNRGDTQYFGPGTRLTVL.

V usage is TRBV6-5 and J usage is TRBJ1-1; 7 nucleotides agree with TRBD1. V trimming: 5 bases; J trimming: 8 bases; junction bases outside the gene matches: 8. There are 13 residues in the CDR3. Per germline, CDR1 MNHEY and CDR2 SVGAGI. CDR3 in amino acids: CASSRTTRGEAFF. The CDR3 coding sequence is TGTGCCAGCAGTCGGACGACCAGGGGGGAAGCTTTCTTT.

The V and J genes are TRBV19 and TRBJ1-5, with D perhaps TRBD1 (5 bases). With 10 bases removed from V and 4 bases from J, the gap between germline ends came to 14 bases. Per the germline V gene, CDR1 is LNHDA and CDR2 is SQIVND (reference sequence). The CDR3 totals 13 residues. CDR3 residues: CAKQGKGNQPQHF. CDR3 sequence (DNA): TGTGCCAAGCAGGGAAAGGGAAATCAGCCCCAGCATTTT.

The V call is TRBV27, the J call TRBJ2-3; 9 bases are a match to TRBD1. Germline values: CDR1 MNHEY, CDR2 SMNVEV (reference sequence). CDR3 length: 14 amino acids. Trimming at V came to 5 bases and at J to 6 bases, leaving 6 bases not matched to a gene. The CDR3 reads CASSPTGGRDTQYF. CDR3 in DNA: TGTGCCAGCAGTCCGACAGGGGGTAGGGATACGCAGTATTTT.

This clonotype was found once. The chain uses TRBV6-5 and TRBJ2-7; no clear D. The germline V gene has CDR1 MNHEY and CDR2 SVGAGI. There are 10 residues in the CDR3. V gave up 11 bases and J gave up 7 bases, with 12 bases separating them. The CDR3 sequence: CAVCKVEQYF. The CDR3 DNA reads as TGTGCCGTCTGTAAAGTTGAGCAGTACTTC.

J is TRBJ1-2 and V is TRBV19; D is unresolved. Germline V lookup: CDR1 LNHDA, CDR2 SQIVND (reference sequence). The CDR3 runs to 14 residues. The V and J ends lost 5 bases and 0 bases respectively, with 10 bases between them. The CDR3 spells CASSVDNPNYGYTF. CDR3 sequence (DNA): TGTGCCAGTAGTGTCGACAATCCTAACTATGGCTACACCTTC.

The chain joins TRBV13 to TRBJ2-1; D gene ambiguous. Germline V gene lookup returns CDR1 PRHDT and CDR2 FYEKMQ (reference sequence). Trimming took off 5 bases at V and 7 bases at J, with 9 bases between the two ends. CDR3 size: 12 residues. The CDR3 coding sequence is TGTGCCAGCAGCCCGACCGAGAATGAGCAGTTCTTC. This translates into CASSPTENEQFF.

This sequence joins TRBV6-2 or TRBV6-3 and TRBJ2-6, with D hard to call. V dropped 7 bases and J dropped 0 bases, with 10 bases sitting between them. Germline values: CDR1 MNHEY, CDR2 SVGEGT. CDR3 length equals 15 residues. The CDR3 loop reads CASNLTPSGANVLTF. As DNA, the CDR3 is TGTGCCAGCAACCTTACTCCCTCTGGGGCCAACGTCCTGACTTTC.

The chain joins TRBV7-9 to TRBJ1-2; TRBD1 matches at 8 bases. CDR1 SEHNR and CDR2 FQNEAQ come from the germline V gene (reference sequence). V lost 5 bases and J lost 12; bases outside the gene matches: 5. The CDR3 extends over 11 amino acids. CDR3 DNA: TGTGCCAGCAGCGTGGACAGGGTAGACACCTTC. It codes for CASSVDRVDTF.

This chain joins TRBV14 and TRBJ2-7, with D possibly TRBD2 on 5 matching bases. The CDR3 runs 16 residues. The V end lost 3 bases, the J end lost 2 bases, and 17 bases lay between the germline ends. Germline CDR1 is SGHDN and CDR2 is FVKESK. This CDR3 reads CASSQGRRFGPYEQYF. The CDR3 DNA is TGTGCCAGCAGCCAGGGGAGACGCTTCGGCCCCTACGAGCAGTACTTC.

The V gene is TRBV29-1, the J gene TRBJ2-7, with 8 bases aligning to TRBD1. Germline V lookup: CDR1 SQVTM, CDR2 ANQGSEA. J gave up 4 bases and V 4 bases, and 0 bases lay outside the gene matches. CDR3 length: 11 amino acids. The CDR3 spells CSVGDRYEQYF. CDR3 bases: TGCAGCGTTGGGGACAGGTACGAGCAGTACTTC.